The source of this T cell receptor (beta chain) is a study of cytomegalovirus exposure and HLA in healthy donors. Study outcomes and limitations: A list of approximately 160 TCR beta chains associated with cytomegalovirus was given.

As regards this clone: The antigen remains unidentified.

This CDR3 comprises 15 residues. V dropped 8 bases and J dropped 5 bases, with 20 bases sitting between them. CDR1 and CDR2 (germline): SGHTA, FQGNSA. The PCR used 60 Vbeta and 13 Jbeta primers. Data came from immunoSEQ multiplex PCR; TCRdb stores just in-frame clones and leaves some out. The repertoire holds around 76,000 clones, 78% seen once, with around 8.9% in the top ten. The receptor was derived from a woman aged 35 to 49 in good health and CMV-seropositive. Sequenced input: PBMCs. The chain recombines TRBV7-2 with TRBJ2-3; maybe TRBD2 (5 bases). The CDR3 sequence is CASLLATAAKDTQYF. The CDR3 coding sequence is TGTGCCAGCCTATTGGCAACAGCGGCAAAAGATACGCAGTATTTT.